One sample yielded the 16 T cell receptor beta chains listed below, sequenced in a study of shared clonotypes between healthy human individuals. TCRdb's table, derived via immunoSEQ multiplex PCR, lists solely in-frame clones and lacks some. The data hold about 2 million clones, with around 95% observed a single time. Input material: naive CD4+ T cells sorted from blood. The subset is: CD45RA+ positively selected. These receptors all stem from a man aged 18-30 years in good health.

The chain combines TRBV7-2 with TRBJ2-7; 7 bases are shared with TRBD1. V lost 5 bases and J lost 10; bases outside the gene matches: 8. The length of the CDR3 is 12 residues. Per germline, CDR1 SGHTA and CDR2 FQGNSA. The CDR3 spells CASSQERTGQYF. The CDR3 DNA reads TGTGCCAGCAGCCAAGAAAGGACAGGCCAGTACTTC.

Remarks on this clone: Other DNA sequences of this sample code for an identical CDR3. The CDR3 reads CASSETGNQPQHF. The CDR3 DNA follows: TGCGCCAGCAGTGAGACAGGGAATCAGCCCCAGCATTTT. The chain uses TRBV10-1 and TRBJ1-5, with TRBD1 as a possible D gene (6 bases). The CDR3 runs 13 residues. Trimming left V 2 bases short and J 4 bases short, with 6 bases between. Germline values: CDR1 WNHNN, CDR2 SYGVQD (reference sequence).

This clone was counted a single time. The chain recombines TRBV27 with TRBJ1-1; D unclear. The CDR3 is 14 amino acids. With 6 bases removed from V and 1 base from J, the gap between germline ends came to 12 bases. In germline, CDR1 is MNHEY, CDR2 SMNVEV (reference sequence). The CDR3 here is CASRHATGNTEAFF. In DNA form, the CDR3 reads TGTGCCAGCAGACACGCTACGGGGAACACTGAAGCTTTCTTT.

The V and J genes are TRBV6-5 and TRBJ2-7; TRBD1 might be the D (6 bases). Deletions cut 5 bases from V and 6 bases from J, with 11 bases between. The CDR3 sequence is 12 residues long. Per the germline V gene, CDR1 is MNHEY and CDR2 is SVGAGI. CDR3 in DNA: TGTGCCAGCAGTACGACAGGTCCCGAGCAGTACTTC. It translates to CASSTTGPEQYF.

This chain uses TRBV2 with TRBJ2-6; D remains ambiguous. V was shortened by 6 bases and J by 3 bases, with 3 bases between the two germline ends. The CDR3 is 12 amino acids. From germline, CDR1 is SNHLY and CDR2 FYNNEI. The CDR3 nucleotides are TGTGCCAGCAGCCATGGGGCCAACGTCCTGACTTTC. This gives the protein CASSHGANVLTF.

This chain links TRBV7-2 with TRBJ2-3; TRBD2 agrees at 8 bases. V gave up 2 bases and J gave up 9 bases; unmatched junction bases: 7. Germline values: CDR1 SGHTA, CDR2 FQGNSA. This CDR3 spans 14 amino acids. The CDR3 bases are TGTGCCAGCAGCTTATATGCGGGGGGTGAAACGCAGTATTTT. Its translation: CASSLYAGGETQYF.

The chain employs TRBV10-1 and TRBJ2-3; D possibly corresponds to TRBD1 (5 bases). Germline V gene lookup returns CDR1 WNHNN and CDR2 SYGVQD (reference sequence). The CDR3 loop spans 16 amino acids. V dropped 4 bases and J dropped 4 bases, with 18 bases sitting between them. The CDR3 DNA reads TGCGCCAGCAGTGGCAGGGATGTGGGCCGCGCAGATACGCAGTATTTT. Its translation: CASSGRDVGRADTQYF.

This chain joins TRBV28 and TRBJ1-4; D perhaps matches TRBD1 (6 bases). The CDR3 runs to 13 residues. The germline V gene has CDR1 MDHEN and CDR2 SYDVKM. Between the trimmed V and J ends, which lost 2 bases and 10 bases, there was a span of 11 bases. The CDR3 loop reads CASSLTGSRKLFF. In DNA form, the CDR3 reads TGTGCCAGCAGTTTAACAGGGTCCCGAAAACTGTTTTTT.

This sequence joins TRBV30 and TRBJ2-1, with D uncertain. V dropped 0 bases and J dropped 9 bases, with 9 bases sitting between them. This CDR3 comprises 12 residues. CDR1 GTSNPN and CDR2 SVGIG come from the germline V gene (reference sequence). The CDR3 is CAWSVRWGEQFF. DNA of the CDR3: TGTGCCTGGAGTGTACGGTGGGGTGAGCAGTTCTTC.

The gene calls are TRBV19 and TRBJ1-5; 9 nucleotides line up with TRBD1. The V and J ends lost 9 bases and 6 bases, in that order; junction bases with no gene match: 9. The CDR3 totals 14 residues. The germline V gene has CDR1 LNHDA and CDR2 SQIVND (reference sequence). CDR3 DNA: TGTGCCAGCACCGAACAGGGGGCGGCTCAGCCCCAGCATTTT. Encoded protein: CASTEQGAAQPQHF.

For the CDR3, the DNA is TGTGCCAGCAGCCCTAACCCCGACAGAAACACTGAAGCTTTCTTT. Its protein is CASSPNPDRNTEAFF. This chain links TRBV9 with TRBJ1-1, with D possibly being TRBD1 (5 bases). The CDR3 consists of 15 residues. CDR1 and CDR2 (germline): SGDLS, YYNGEE. V dropped 4 bases and J dropped 2 bases, with 15 bases sitting between them. Drawing the rest from reference TRBV9 and TRBJ1-1, the complete variable domain is DSGVTQTPKHLITATGQRVTLRCSPRSGDLSVYWYQQSLDQGLQFLIQYYNGEERAKGNILERFSAQQFPDLHSELNLSSLELGDSALYFCASSPNPDRNTEAFFGQGTRLTVV.

The V gene is TRBV5-4, the J gene TRBJ2-7; D gene uncertain. The CDR3 length is 15 residues. Germline values: CDR1 SGHNT, CDR2 YYREEE (reference sequence). V lost 1 base to trimming and J lost 0 bases, with 11 bases between them. Here the CDR3 reads CASSLNPDFSYEQYF. CDR3 DNA sequence: TGTGCCAGCAGCTTGAACCCAGACTTCTCCTACGAGCAGTACTTC.

The chain employs TRBV30 and TRBJ2-1; TRBD2 matches 9 bases. The length of the CDR3 is 16 residues. Germline V gives CDR1 GTSNPN, CDR2 SVGIG (reference sequence). After removal of 0 bases from V and 10 bases from J, the junction contained 13 bases not matched to a gene. In nucleotides, the CDR3 is TGTGCCTGGAGTGTATGGCGGACTAGCGTGGGTGGGGAGCAGTTCTTC. Protein sequence: CAWSVWRTSVGGEQFF.

There are a few counts of this clone. The sample has other DNA sequences that encode this CDR3 too. CDR3 nucleotides: TGCGCCAGCAGTGAGGGCTACGAGCAGTACTTC. Translated: CASSEGYEQYF. The chain combines TRBV10-1 with TRBJ2-7, with unresolved D. This CDR3 region has 11 residues. The germline V gene has CDR1 WNHNN and CDR2 SYGVQD (reference sequence). Trimming removed 2 bases from V and 3 bases from J, with 2 bases in between.

The rearrangement uses TRBV7-2 and TRBJ2-1; D uncertain. Germline CDR1 reads SGHTA; CDR2 reads FQGNSA. The ends were cut back, 2 bases at V and 0 bases at J, with 8 bases in the middle. The CDR3 has 15 amino acids. CDR3 region: CASSLTRSSYNEQFF. The CDR3 DNA sequence: TGTGCCAGCAGCTTAACCAGGAGCTCCTACAATGAGCAGTTCTTC. The variable domain in full, completed from reference TRBV7-2 and TRBJ2-1, reads GAGVSQSPSNKVTEKGKDVELRCDPISGHTALYWYRQSLGQGLEFLIYFQGNSAPDKSGLPSDRFSAERTGGSVSTLTIQRTQQEDSAVYLCASSLTRSSYNEQFFGPGTRLTVL.

This clone appeared a single time. The chain combines TRBV5-1 with TRBJ2-7; D is possibly TRBD2 (6 bases). This CDR3 has 16 residues. V gave up 0 bases and J gave up 1 base, with 14 bases separating them. Germline values: CDR1 SGHRS, CDR2 YFSETQ. The CDR3 is CASSLELAGSSYEQYF. CDR3 DNA: TGCGCCAGCAGCTTGGAATTGGCGGGGTCTTCCTACGAGCAGTACTTC.